This is a list of T cell receptor beta chains from one sample in a study of T-cell reconstitution after alpha-beta-depleted transplantation in children. Each CDR3 protein gets one entry after TCRdb re-called the PCR reads with MiXCR. The sample carries 350,000 to 500,000 distinct CDR3 sequences, over 40% recorded once. This specimen was PBMCs, taken before TCRalphabeta/CD19-depleted stem cell transplant. These receptors were collected from a girl aged 2-10 years with aplastic anemia, due to receive a stem cell transplant. CDR3s include the opening cysteine and the closing phenylalanine or tryptophan. Fields, in order: J gene, CDR3 length, V gene, CDR3 protein.

j_gene: TRBJ2-7; len: 15; v_gene: TRBV4-1; CDR3aa: CASSPGLAGVGEQYF
j_gene: TRBJ2-5; len: 15; v_gene: TRBV9; CDR3aa: CASSLDRVGYETQYF
j_gene: TRBJ1-5; len: 17; v_gene: TRBV5-5; CDR3aa: CASSQDGIYYSNQPQHF
j_gene: TRBJ2-2; len: 18; v_gene: TRBV6-1; CDR3aa: CASSPHMATRQDTGELFF
j_gene: TRBJ2-1; len: 16; v_gene: TRBV5-4; CDR3aa: CASSWAGTRGVEEQFF
j_gene: TRBJ2-7; len: 16; v_gene: TRBV20-1; CDR3aa: CSARDGLAGGLDEQYF
j_gene: TRBJ2-7; len: 16; v_gene: TRBV6-2/TRBV6-3; CDR3aa: CASSSIRQAQGREQYF
j_gene: TRBJ1-1; len: 13; v_gene: TRBV5-1; CDR3aa: CASSPEGNTEAFF
j_gene: TRBJ2-1; len: 15; v_gene: TRBV12-3/TRBV12-4; CDR3aa: CASSFTGGGINEQFF
j_gene: TRBJ1-2; len: 14; v_gene: TRBV27; CDR3aa: CASSSQPLSGGYTF
j_gene: TRBJ2-2; len: 15; v_gene: TRBV5-1; CDR3aa: CASSSLPRGTGELFF
j_gene: TRBJ2-7; len: 12; v_gene: TRBV29-1; CDR3aa: CSGGQGVYEQYF
j_gene: TRBJ2-1; len: 14; v_gene: TRBV28; CDR3aa: CASSKGTSYNEQFF
j_gene: TRBJ1-1; len: 15; v_gene: TRBV28; CDR3aa: CASSFPGGANTEAFF
j_gene: TRBJ2-1; len: 14; v_gene: TRBV7-2; CDR3aa: CASKSSGGVNEQFF
j_gene: TRBJ2-3; len: 15; v_gene: TRBV5-4; CDR3aa: CASSLEQVQTDTQYF
j_gene: TRBJ2-1; len: 15; v_gene: TRBV29-1; CDR3aa: CSVLGGKSSYNEQFF
j_gene: TRBJ2-5; len: 17; v_gene: TRBV11-2; CDR3aa: CASSATPAGGPGETQYF
j_gene: TRBJ2-3; len: 13; v_gene: TRBV29-1; CDR3aa: CSVLRLAGDTQYF
j_gene: TRBJ2-5; len: 12; v_gene: TRBV10-3; CDR3aa: CAISSGQETQYF
j_gene: TRBJ1-5; len: 15; v_gene: TRBV6-1; CDR3aa: CASSEKTGGNQPQHF
j_gene: TRBJ2-4; len: 15; v_gene: TRBV20-1; CDR3aa: CSAQDSSGSIDIQYF
j_gene: TRBJ1-2; len: 17; v_gene: TRBV5-1; CDR3aa: CASSDSGSGATGDGYTF
j_gene: TRBJ1-1; len: 13; v_gene: TRBV14; CDR3aa: CASSQVQGSEAFF
j_gene: TRBJ1-1; len: 14; v_gene: TRBV20-1; CDR3aa: CSARFGGGNTEAFF
j_gene: TRBJ1-1; len: 15; v_gene: TRBV30; CDR3aa: CAWSVGGGGSTEAFF
j_gene: TRBJ2-7; len: 16; v_gene: TRBV10-3; CDR3aa: CAISESGSGSKYEQYF
j_gene: TRBJ1-3; len: 16; v_gene: TRBV6-1; CDR3aa: CASSESIGTVGNTIYF
j_gene: TRBJ1-5; len: 19; v_gene: TRBV20-1; CDR3aa: CSAGSAKGVPSPLNQPQHF
j_gene: TRBJ2-3; len: 13; v_gene: TRBV20-1; CDR3aa: CSGGGGSTDTQYF
j_gene: TRBJ2-1; len: 14; v_gene: TRBV29-1; CDR3aa: CSLHRGQIYNEQFF
j_gene: TRBJ2-1; len: 15; v_gene: TRBV5-1; CDR3aa: CASSLIAGRANEQFF
j_gene: TRBJ1-6; len: 12; v_gene: TRBV5-6; CDR3aa: CASSFGNSPLHF
j_gene: TRBJ2-5; len: 18; v_gene: TRBV6-5; CDR3aa: CASSYSLLSLVGRETQYF
j_gene: TRBJ2-2; len: 17; v_gene: TRBV6-2/TRBV6-3; CDR3aa: CASSYELAGETTGELFF
j_gene: TRBJ2-1; len: 13; v_gene: TRBV30; CDR3aa: CAWAGGSYNEQFF
j_gene: TRBJ2-3; len: 15; v_gene: TRBV24-1; CDR3aa: CATREESGGTDTQYF
j_gene: TRBJ1-6; len: 13; v_gene: TRBV7-3; CDR3aa: CASSLTYNSPLHF
j_gene: TRBJ2-7; len: 16; v_gene: TRBV7-2; CDR3aa: CASSPRGGQSPYEQYF
j_gene: TRBJ2-1; len: 20; v_gene: TRBV7-2; CDR3aa: CASSLHPGLAGGTGYNEQFF
j_gene: TRBJ2-2; len: 16; v_gene: TRBV11-2; CDR3aa: CASSLGQSSNTGELFF
j_gene: TRBJ2-5; len: 15; v_gene: TRBV15; CDR3aa: CATSRDLQGEETQYF